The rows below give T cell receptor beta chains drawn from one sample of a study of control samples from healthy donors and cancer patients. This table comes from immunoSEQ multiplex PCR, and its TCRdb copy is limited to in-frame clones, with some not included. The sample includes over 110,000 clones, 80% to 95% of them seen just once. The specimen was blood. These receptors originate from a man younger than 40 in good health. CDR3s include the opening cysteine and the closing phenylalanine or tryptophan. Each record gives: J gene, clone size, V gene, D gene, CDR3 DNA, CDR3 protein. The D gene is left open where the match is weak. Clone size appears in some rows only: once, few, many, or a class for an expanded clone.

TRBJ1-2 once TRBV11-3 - TGTGCCAGCAGCGATCCCGGGGCCGGCGGCTACACCTTC CASSDPGAGGYTF
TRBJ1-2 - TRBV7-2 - TGTGCCAGCAGTCCCGACCGAAACTATGGCTACACCTTC CASSPDRNYGYTF
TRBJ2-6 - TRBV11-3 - TGTGCCAGCAGCTTAGGGGATTTCGCTGGGGCCAACGTCCTGACTTTC CASSLGDFAGANVLTF
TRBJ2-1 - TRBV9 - TGTGCCAGCAGCTACTCCCAGGGAAGATACAATGAGCAGTTCTTC CASSYSQGRYNEQFF
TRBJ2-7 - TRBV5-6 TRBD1 TGTGCCAGCAGCTCCGACAGGGGCGAACCATTAACCTACGAGCAGTACTTC CASSSDRGEPLTYEQYF
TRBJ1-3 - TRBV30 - TGTGCCGGGACCCAGGGCCGAAGCTCTGGAAACACCATATATTTT CAGTQGRSSGNTIYF
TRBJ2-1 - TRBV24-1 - TGTGCCACCAGTGACTTCAGGGTTGGAGGCAATGAGCAGTTCTTC CATSDFRVGGNEQFF
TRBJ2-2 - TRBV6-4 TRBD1 TGTGCCAGCAGACCGGGACAGGAAGACACCGGGGAGCTGTTTTTT CASRPGQEDTGELFF
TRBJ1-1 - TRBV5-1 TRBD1 TGCGCCAGCAGCTGGACAGGGGACACTGAAGCTTTCTTT CASSWTGDTEAFF
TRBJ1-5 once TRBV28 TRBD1 TGTGCCAGCAGGGATCGGGACAGGGGGCCAAAAAATCAGCCCCAGCATTTT CASRDRDRGPKNQPQHF
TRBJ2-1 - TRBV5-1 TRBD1 TGCGCCAGCAGCCCGAGGGGGACAGACAATGAGCAGTTCTTC CASSPRGTDNEQFF